This record covers a single T cell receptor beta chain. This clonotype appeared a few times. This clone's antigen is unknown. Per-nucleotide qualities are absent, and no much larger clonotype sits a single base away. This sample is drawn from a study of vaccination and CD4 T cells after COVID-19 (dated by TCRdb to about 2022). In the study overall: The convalescent cohort included six males and four females, with two Hispanic individuals, seven Caucasians, two Asians and one multiracial person. For stimulating the cultures, overlapping spike peptide pools were used, derived from SARS-CoV-2 as well as from the common cold coronaviruses HCoV-NL63, HCoV-OC43 and HCoV-229E. Post-vaccine blood samples were collected a median of around 2.5 months after the second vaccine dose, ranging from roughly 14 to 241 days. Post-COVID blood samples were collected from convalescent patients a median of around 96 days after diagnosis, with a range of roughly 35 to 161 days. Participants got two doses of the Pfizer-BioNTech BNT162b2 vaccine (n=8) or two doses of the Moderna mRNA-1273 vaccine (n=2). In ten to eleven COVID-19 convalescent patients and 4 infection-naive healthy vaccine recipients, the spike-specific CD4+ TCR repertoire before mRNA vaccination was compared with the repertoire after mRNA vaccination. In an earlier paper using these donors, memory CD4+ T cell crossreactivity between SARS-CoV-2 and common cold coronavirus spike proteins was assessed at the TCR clonotype level. As controls, cultures received a CEFX viral epitope pool (the positive control), an HIV-1 Nef peptide pool (the negative control), or no peptide at all.

Library construction relied on PCR. DNA from cultured CD4+ T cells was subjected to TCR sequencing with the Oncomine TCR Beta short-read assay at the Johns Hopkins FTIC core. The QIAamp micro DNA kit was used to extract genomic DNA from the cultured CD4+ T cells. Oncomine TCR Beta libraries made from cultured CD4+ T cells were pooled using unique dual indexes and sequenced on an Illumina iSeq 100. In the authors' own workflow: Non-productive sequences were filtered out, and CDR3s that did not start with C, did not end with F or W, or were shorter than 7 amino acids were discarded. Antigen-specific clonotypes were identified using the MANAFEST web application through comparison of peptide-stimulated wells with reference and other culture wells. To be called positive, a clone needed an FDR below 0.05, an odds ratio above 5, and a productive frequency above 0.1% in at least two of three replicate wells. A clonotype counted as cross-reactive if it showed significant expansion both in the SARS-CoV-2 spike wells and in at least one common cold coronavirus spike condition. Using R version 3.6.1, CDR3 homology was evaluated through Levenshtein distances (stringdist) along with unrooted phylogenetic trees (ape). Starting from the raw public reads, TCRdb applied fastp trimming at Q25, assembled clones with MiXCR and retained in-frame beta chains. Rows are unified per CDR3 protein, each entry keeping the most common DNA and genes. The V and J calls, along with clone size, are taken from TCRdb and not from the paper's own processing. A total of roughly 7,600 distinct CDR3 sequences appear in this sample, about 42% of them only once. 13% of the sample lies in the top ten.

The intended sense of this specimen's treatment or condition label: approximately 10-day PBMC culture with coronavirus spike peptide pools or control peptides (ViraFEST assay). CD4+ T cells from unexposed donors were collected before the COVID-19 pandemic (2011-2018). To expand antigen-specific T cells with peptide pools and then pick out the expanded clonotypes through TCR sequencing, the study relied on the ViraFEST assay. Each well held millions of PBMCs cultured in IMDM containing about 5% human AB serum and approximately 9.8 IU/ml IL-2, with about 10 ug/ml peptide pools added. Half of the culture medium was replaced with fresh IL-2-containing medium on days 3 and 7. Once the cells had been in culture for approximately 10 days, the EasySep CD4+ T cell isolation kit was used to isolate CD4+ T cells by negative selection. As cell number allowed, CD4+ T cells from unexposed donors were tested for reactivity to SARS-CoV-2 S and N and to four common cold coronavirus spike pools. Ficoll-Paque Plus gradient centrifugation was used to isolate PBMCs from whole blood, and the isolated PBMCs were then either used fresh or cryopreserved at -140C. Culture conditions were generally each tested in triplicate wells. Leukapheresis product for the unexposed donors was purchased commercially.

Overall study results and their limits: In convalescent patients, a median around 83% of post-vaccine SARS-CoV-2-reactive clones were detected only after vaccination, and vaccine-specific priming was suggested by this finding. Nearly all vaccine-specific clones in convalescent patients (304 of 307) were mono-reactive for SARS-CoV-2 spike rather than cross-reactive with common cold coronaviruses. Although the median number of SARS-CoV-2-reactive clonotypes went up from some 23 after infection to roughly 40 after vaccination, the increase was not significant. Only a relatively small number of convalescent patients were included in the study, and early timepoints following natural infection were not analyzed.

CDR1 is given as SQVTM and CDR2 as ANQGSEA, both from the germline V gene. The CDR3 starts with the cysteine, ends with the phenylalanine, and has 14 residues. The sequence is cut down to CDR3 DNA, 42 bases in frame from base 1. Trimming takes 6 bases off V and 0 bases off J; junction bases not matched to a gene: 6. What was sequenced was CD4+ T cells from blood, cultured in vitro. The sequence came from a human donor in good health. The V gene is TRBV29-1 and the J gene is TRBJ1-1, with 8 bases in between that match TRBD1. The nucleotide sequence is TGCAGCGTGCTGGACAGGGCCATGAACACTGAAGCTTTCTTT. This yields the protein CSVLDRAMNTEAFF.